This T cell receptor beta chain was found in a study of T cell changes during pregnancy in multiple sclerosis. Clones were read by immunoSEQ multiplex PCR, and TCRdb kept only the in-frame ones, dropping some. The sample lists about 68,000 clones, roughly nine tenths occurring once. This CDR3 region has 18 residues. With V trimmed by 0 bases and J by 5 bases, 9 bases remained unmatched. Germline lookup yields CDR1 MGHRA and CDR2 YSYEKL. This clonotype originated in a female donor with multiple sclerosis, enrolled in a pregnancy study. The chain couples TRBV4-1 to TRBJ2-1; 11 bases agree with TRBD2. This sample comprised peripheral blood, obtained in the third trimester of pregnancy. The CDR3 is CASSQDGWTSGLHNEQFF. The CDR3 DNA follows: TGCGCCAGCAGCCAAGACGGGTGGACTAGCGGGTTACACAATGAGCAGTTCTTC.